The 14 T cell receptor beta chains listed next were all sequenced from one sample in a study of blood T cell repertoires in COVID-19. TCRdb's table, derived via immunoSEQ multiplex PCR, lists solely in-frame clones and lacks some. Of 49,000 or so clones listed, 80% to 90% are singletons. The sequencing sample was made of peripheral blood. These receptor sequences come from a woman older than 75 with COVID-19, enrolled during active disease.

This sequence joins TRBV28 and TRBJ1-5; no definite D call. From germline, CDR1 is MDHEN and CDR2 SYDVKM. Trimming took off 7 bases at V and 1 base at J, with 20 bases between the two ends. The CDR3 is 17 amino acids. CDR3 in amino acids: CASITPEAGRSNQPQHF. The CDR3 coding sequence is TGTGCCAGCATCACTCCAGAGGCGGGAAGGAGCAATCAGCCCCAGCATTTT.

The chain recombines TRBV6-2 or TRBV6-3 with TRBJ2-5, with a possible D match to TRBD2 (6 bases). This CDR3 has 15 residues. Deletions cut 0 bases from V and 4 bases from J, with 12 bases between. In germline, CDR1 is MNHEY, CDR2 SVGEGT. DNA for the CDR3: TGTGCCAGCAGTTACTCACGAGGAGGGGTAGAGACCCAGTACTTC. It encodes CASSYSRGGVETQYF.

V gene TRBV18 combines with J gene TRBJ2-7, with 14 bases that match TRBD2. The CDR3 runs 19 residues. After removal of 1 base from V and 13 bases from J, the junction contained 21 bases not matched to a gene. CDR1 and CDR2 (germline): KGHSH, LQKENI. CDR3 DNA sequence: TGTGCCAGCTCACCACTGGGACTAGCGGGAGTTCCCTACCGTCCCGGTCCTTACTTC. Encoded protein: CASSPLGLAGVPYRPGPYF.

The chain carries TRBV4-3 and TRBJ1-3; 7 bases are shared with TRBD1. Germline values: CDR1 LGHNA, CDR2 YSLEER. The CDR3 is 17 amino acids. The trim removed 0 bases at V and 3 bases at J, leaving 8 bases unmatched. This chain's CDR3 is CASSQEITTGLGNTIYF. The CDR3 bases are TGCGCCAGCAGCCAAGAAATTACGACAGGGCTTGGAAACACCATATATTTT.

The chain is built from TRBV6-5 and TRBJ2-7; 7 bases align to TRBD2. The J segment lost 6 bases and the V segment lost 0 bases, leaving 8 bases of the junction unmatched. Per germline, CDR1 MNHEY and CDR2 SVGAGI. The CDR3 has 15 residues. The CDR3 loop reads CASSYSTTGRAEQYF. The CDR3 bases are TGTGCCAGCAGTTACTCGACAACGGGGAGGGCCGAGCAGTACTTC.

This chain uses TRBV6-5 with TRBJ2-1; 10 nucleotides match TRBD2. Germline V gene data show CDR1 as MNHEY and CDR2 as SVGAGI. The CDR3 totals 12 residues. V lost 7 bases, J lost 10 bases, and 4 bases stayed unmatched. In DNA form, the CDR3 reads TGTGCCAGCACTAGCGGGAGTGGAGAGCAGTTCTTC. As protein: CASTSGSGEQFF.

The genes are TRBV20-1 and TRBJ1-1, with 7 bases identical to TRBD1. The junction had 5 bases not matched to a gene; V was cut back by 4 bases and J by 9 bases. Germline V gives CDR1 DFQATT, CDR2 SNEGSKA (reference sequence). CDR3 length: 11 amino acids. The CDR3 sequence is CSATQGEKAFF. CDR3 nucleotide sequence: TGCAGTGCTACGCAGGGGGAGAAAGCTTTCTTT.

This chain connects TRBV14 to TRBJ2-1; weak D call: TRBD1 (5 bases). The V and J ends lost 0 bases and 3 bases respectively, with 12 bases between them. The CDR3 loop spans 16 amino acids. The germline gives CDR1 SGHDN, CDR2 FVKESK. CDR3 DNA sequence: TGTGCCAGCAGCCAAGATAAAGGGGTATTCTACAATGAGCAGTTCTTC. This gives the protein CASSQDKGVFYNEQFF.

The chain carries TRBV3-1 (or the pseudogene TRBV3-2) and TRBJ2-7; no clear D. The germline V and J ends were trimmed by 5 bases and 2 bases, with 10 bases remaining between them. CDR3 length: 13 amino acids. Germline V gene lookup returns CDR1 LGHDT and CDR2 YNNKEL (reference sequence). CDR3 nucleotide sequence: TGTGCCAGCAGCGTGAGTGGGCCCTACGAGCAGTACTTC. Its protein product is CASSVSGPYEQYF.

The rearrangement links TRBV18 to TRBJ1-1; possible D gene TRBD1, 5 bases. CDR1 and CDR2 (germline): KGHSH, LQKENI. The CDR3 has 15 residues. V lost 3 bases and J lost 0, with 11 bases in between. Here the CDR3 reads CASSPVTDLNTEAFF. CDR3 sequence (DNA): TGTGCCAGCTCACCGGTGACAGACCTGAACACTGAAGCTTTCTTT.

The chain is built from TRBV6-5 and TRBJ2-1, with TRBD1 matching over 7 bases. Germline CDR1 MNHEY, CDR2 SVGAGI. This CDR3 region has 13 residues. The ends lost 5 bases at V and 4 bases at J; junction bases unmatched: 2. The CDR3 sequence: CASSLDRYNEQFF. In DNA, the CDR3 is TGTGCCAGCAGTCTGGACAGGTACAATGAGCAGTTCTTC.

The chain recombines TRBV5-1 with TRBJ2-5; 9 bases fit TRBD1. The germline V gene has CDR1 SGHRS and CDR2 YFSETQ. CDR3 length equals 15 residues. After removal of 3 bases from V and 5 bases from J, the junction contained 8 bases not matched to a gene. The CDR3 nucleotides read TGCGCCAGCAGCTGGGGAACAGGGGGCAGGGAGACCCAGTACTTC. Translating it yields CASSWGTGGRETQYF.

This rearrangement joins TRBV5-1 to TRBJ2-2; D perhaps matches TRBD1 (5 bases). Germline V CDR1 and CDR2: SGHRS, YFSETQ. The CDR3 sequence is 13 residues long. Trimming removed 5 bases from V and 4 bases from J, with 9 bases in between. As DNA, the CDR3 is TGCGCCAGCAGAAATAGGGGCACCGGGGAGCTGTTTTTT. The encoded protein is CASRNRGTGELFF.

The chain has TRBV11-2 and TRBJ2-1; a possible D gene is TRBD1 (5 bases). With 0 bases removed from V and 3 bases from J, the gap between germline ends came to 9 bases. This CDR3 has 15 amino acids. Per germline, CDR1 SGHAT and CDR2 FQNNGV. CDR3 nucleotides: TGTGCCAGCAGCTTAGATCCCGACAGCTACAATGAGCAGTTCTTC. This translates into CASSLDPDSYNEQFF.